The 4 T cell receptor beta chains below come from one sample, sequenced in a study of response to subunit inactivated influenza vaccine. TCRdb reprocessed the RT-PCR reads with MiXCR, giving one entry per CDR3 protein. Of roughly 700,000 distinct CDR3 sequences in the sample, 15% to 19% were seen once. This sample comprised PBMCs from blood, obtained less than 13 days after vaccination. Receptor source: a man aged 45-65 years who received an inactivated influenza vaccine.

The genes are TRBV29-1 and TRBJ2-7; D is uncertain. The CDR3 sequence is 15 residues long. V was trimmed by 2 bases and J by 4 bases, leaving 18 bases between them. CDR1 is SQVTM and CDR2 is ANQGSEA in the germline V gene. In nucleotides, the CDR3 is TGCAGCGTTGAATTCGCGGACCAGGCGGTTTACGAGCAGTACTTC. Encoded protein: CSVEFADQAVYEQYF.

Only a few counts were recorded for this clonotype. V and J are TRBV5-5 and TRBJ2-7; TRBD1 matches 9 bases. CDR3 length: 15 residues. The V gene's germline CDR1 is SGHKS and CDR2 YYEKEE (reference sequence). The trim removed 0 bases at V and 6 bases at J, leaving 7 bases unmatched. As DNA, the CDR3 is TGTGCCAGCAGCTTGGACGGGACAGGGTTACTCGAGCAGTACTTC. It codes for CASSLDGTGLLEQYF.

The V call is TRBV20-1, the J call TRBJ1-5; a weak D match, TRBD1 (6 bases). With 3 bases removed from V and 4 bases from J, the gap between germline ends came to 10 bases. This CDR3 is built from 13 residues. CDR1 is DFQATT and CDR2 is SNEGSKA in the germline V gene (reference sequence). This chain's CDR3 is CSASWTANQPQHF. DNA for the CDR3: TGCAGTGCTAGCTGGACAGCAAATCAGCCCCAGCATTTT.

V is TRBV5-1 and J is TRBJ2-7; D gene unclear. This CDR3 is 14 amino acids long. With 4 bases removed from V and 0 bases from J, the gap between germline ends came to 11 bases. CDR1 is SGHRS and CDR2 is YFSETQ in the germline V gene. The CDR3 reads CASSGRADSYEQYF. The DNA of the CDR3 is TGCGCCAGCAGCGGACGGGCTGACTCCTACGAGCAGTACTTC.